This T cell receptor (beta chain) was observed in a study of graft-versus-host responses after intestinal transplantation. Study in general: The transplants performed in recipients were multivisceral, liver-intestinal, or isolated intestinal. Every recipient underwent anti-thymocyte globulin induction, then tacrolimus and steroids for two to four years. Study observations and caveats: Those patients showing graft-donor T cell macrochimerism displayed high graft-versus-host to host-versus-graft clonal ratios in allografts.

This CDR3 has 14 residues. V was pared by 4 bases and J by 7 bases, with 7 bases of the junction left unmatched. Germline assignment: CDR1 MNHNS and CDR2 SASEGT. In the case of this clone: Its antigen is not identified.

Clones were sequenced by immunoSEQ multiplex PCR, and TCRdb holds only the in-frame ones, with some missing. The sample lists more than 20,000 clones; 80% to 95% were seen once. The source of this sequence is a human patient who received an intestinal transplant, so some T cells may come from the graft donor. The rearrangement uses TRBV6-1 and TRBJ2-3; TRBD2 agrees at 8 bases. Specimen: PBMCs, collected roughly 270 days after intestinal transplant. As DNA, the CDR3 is TGTGCCAGCAGTGTGACGGGAGGGCCGAATACGCAGTATTTT. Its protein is CASSVTGGPNTQYF.